This is a list of T cell receptor beta chains from one sample in a study of regulatory T cells in long-lasting Graves disease. TCRdb redid the calling of the multiplex PCR reads with MiXCR, one entry per CDR3 protein. The sample has 620,000 or so distinct CDR3 sequences; 16% are singletons. These sequences were also reported in another study, on T cells in Graves' hyperthyroidism and ophthalmopathy.

The sequencing used peripheral blood mononuclear cells (PBMCs), collected at new diagnosis, from a patient treated with antithyroid drugs. The source of these receptors is a woman aged 30 to 39 with Graves disease. Both conserved end residues are part of each CDR3. D genes are given only for firm matches. Clone size appears in some rows only: once, few, many, or a class for an expanded clone.

J	size	V	D	CDR3	DNA
TRBJ2-2	many	TRBV13	.	CASSLPGTNTGELFF	TGTGCCAGCAGCTTACCGGGGACGAACACCGGGGAGCTGTTTTTT
TRBJ2-7	.	TRBV25-1	.	CASSGWGRGYEQYF	TGTGCCAGCAGTGGCTGGGGCAGGGGATACGAGCAGTACTTC
TRBJ2-7	many	TRBV6-1	.	CASRAETGTKSYEQYF	TGTGCCAGCAGGGCGGAGACCGGGACAAAGTCCTACGAGCAGTACTTC
TRBJ2-3	few	TRBV19	.	CASRAGHWAADTQYF	TGTGCCAGTAGGGCGGGACACTGGGCTGCAGATACGCAGTATTTT
TRBJ1-5	many	TRBV28	.	CASGGQQVLNQPQHF	TGTGCCAGCGGGGGCCAGCAGGTATTGAACCAGCCCCAGCATTTT
TRBJ2-1	.	TRBV7-9	.	CASSLAPYGSSYNEQFF	TGTGCCAGCAGCTTAGCGCCGTACGGGAGCTCCTACAATGAGCAGTTCTTC
TRBJ1-1	many	TRBV30	TRBD1	CAWRASGQGLTEAFF	TGTGCCTGGAGGGCATCTGGACAGGGTTTGACTGAAGCTTTCTTT
TRBJ1-3	.	TRBV7-9	TRBD1	CASSQRQGLIGNTIYF	TGTGCCAGCAGCCAAAGACAGGGTTTAATTGGAAACACCATATATTTT
TRBJ2-5	many	TRBV2	.	CARKLGETQYF	TGTGCCAGGAAACTAGGGGAGACCCAGTACTTC
TRBJ2-1	.	TRBV5-1	TRBD2	CASSFPALGTSGRTISYNEQFF	TGCGCCAGCAGCTTCCCAGCCCTTGGGACTAGCGGGAGGACCATCTCCTACAATGAGCAGTTCTTC
TRBJ2-3	.	TRBV11-2	.	CASSFASGHRDTQYF	TGTGCCAGCAGCTTCGCCAGCGGACATCGCGATACGCAGTATTTT
TRBJ2-1	few	TRBV3-1	TRBD1	CASSAWRTGDYNEQFF	TGTGCCAGCAGCGCCTGGCGGACAGGGGACTACAATGAGCAGTTCTTC
TRBJ1-1	many	TRBV15	.	CATSDGQTSSEAFF	TGTGCCACCAGCGACGGACAGACTTCATCTGAAGCTTTCTTT
TRBJ2-2	few	TRBV7-9	.	CAESIREMGTGELFF	TGTGCCGAATCGATACGGGAAATGGGCACCGGGGAGCTGTTTTTT
TRBJ2-5	many	TRBV11-2	.	CASSGRRGGQQETQYF	TGTGCCAGCAGCGGACGTAGAGGCGGACAACAAGAGACCCAGTACTTC
TRBJ1-1	many	TRBV5-1	.	CASSLKGTNTEAFF	TGCGCCAGCAGCTTGAAAGGGACGAACACTGAAGCTTTCTTT
TRBJ2-2	.	TRBV5-6	TRBD1	CASSSERTGGTNTGELFF	TGTGCCAGCAGTTCGGAGCGGACAGGGGGAACGAACACCGGGGAGCTGTTTTTT
TRBJ2-1	.	TRBV7-8	.	CASSININEQFF	TGTGCCAGCAGCATTAACATCAATGAGCAGTTCTTC
TRBJ2-6	many	TRBV7-2	TRBD1	CASRSPGQKISGANVLTF	TGTGCCAGCAGGAGTCCGGGACAGAAAATTTCTGGGGCCAACGTCCTGACTTTC
TRBJ1-1	many	TRBV27	.	CASSFRPNTEAFF	TGTGCCAGCAGTTTCCGACCGAACACTGAAGCTTTCTTT
TRBJ2-1	many	TRBV6-2/TRBV6-3	.	CASPKVAGLRDNEQFF	TGTGCCAGCCCTAAGGTCGCGGGATTGAGGGACAATGAGCAGTTCTTC
TRBJ1-6	many	TRBV12-5	TRBD1	CASPGGNSPLHF	TGTGCTAGTCCAGGGGGGAATTCACCCCTCCACTTT
TRBJ2-3	few	TRBV5-1	TRBD1	CASSPWGQGPDTQYF	TGCGCCAGCAGCCCGTGGGGACAGGGTCCAGATACGCAGTATTTT
TRBJ1-4	.	TRBV6-1	.	CASRTRVTATNEKLFF	TGTGCCAGCAGGACCAGGGTAACTGCAACTAATGAAAAACTGTTTTTT
TRBJ2-1	many	TRBV13	.	CASSPTVHNEQFF	TGTGCCAGCAGCCCTACCGTACACAATGAGCAGTTCTTC
TRBJ2-7	many	TRBV24-1	TRBD1	CATSATDRAYEQYF	TGTGCCACCAGTGCCACGGACAGGGCCTACGAGCAGTACTTC
TRBJ2-6	.	TRBV15	.	CATSLEREYFSSGANVLTF	TGTGCCACCAGTCTCGAGAGGGAGTACTTTAGCTCTGGGGCCAACGTCCTGACTTTC
TRBJ2-1	.	TRBV2	TRBD2	CASSSLLAGGNNEQFF	TGTGCCAGCAGTTCCCTCTTAGCGGGAGGGAACAATGAGCAGTTCTTC
TRBJ1-6	.	TRBV28	TRBD1	CASTGAGTGNSPLHF	TGTGCCAGCACCGGGGCCGGGACAGGGAATTCACCCCTCCACTTT
TRBJ2-7	many	TRBV27	TRBD2	CASSLAGLAGVQGYEQYF	TGTGCCAGCAGTTTAGCGGGACTAGCGGGAGTACAAGGCTACGAGCAGTACTTC
TRBJ2-5	many	TRBV12-3/TRBV12-4	.	CASSLRQRETQYF	TGTGCCAGCAGTTTAAGACAGAGGGAGACCCAGTACTTC
TRBJ2-2	few	TRBV27	.	CASSLSGSVTGELFF	TGTGCCAGCAGTTTAAGTGGGAGCGTCACCGGGGAGCTGTTTTTT
TRBJ1-6	many	TRBV28	TRBD1	CASSTPGQGRNSPLHF	TGTGCCAGCAGCACACCGGGACAGGGGAGGAATTCACCCCTCCACTTT
TRBJ2-5	.	TRBV20-1	TRBD2	CSARILAEIPLF	TGCAGTGCTAGGATTCTAGCGGAAATCCCCTTATTC
TRBJ1-1	few	TRBV13	TRBD1	CASSTRGQGALNTEAFF	TGTGCCAGCAGCACGCGGGGACAGGGGGCTTTGAACACTGAAGCTTTCTTT
TRBJ2-7	many	TRBV11-2	.	CASSFKADYEQYF	TGTGCCAGCAGCTTTAAAGCCGACTACGAGCAGTACTTC
TRBJ2-7	many	TRBV27	.	CASAKGAYEQYF	TGTGCCAGCGCAAAGGGGGCCTACGAGCAGTACTTC
TRBJ1-5	few	TRBV27	.	CASSQTQNSNQPQHF	TGTGCCAGCAGTCAGACCCAAAATAGCAATCAGCCCCAGCATTTT
TRBJ1-2	few	TRBV28	TRBD1	CASSSLRESTGTNYGYTF	TGTGCCAGCAGTTCCCTCCGGGAGTCGACAGGGACTAACTATGGCTACACCTTC
TRBJ2-7	.	TRBV4-1	TRBD2	CASSQGLFGRGGEQYF	TGCGCCAGCAGCCAGGGCCTTTTCGGGAGGGGGGGTGAGCAGTACTTC
TRBJ2-1	many	TRBV7-6	TRBD2	CASSSSGPYNEQFF	TGTGCCAGCAGTTCTAGCGGACCCTACAATGAGCAGTTCTTC
TRBJ2-3	few	TRBV5-1	.	CASSLEGPITDTQYF	TGCGCCAGCAGCTTGGAGGGACCAATCACAGATACGCAGTATTTT
TRBJ2-3	.	TRBV5-6	TRBD2	CASSGGWTSGTDTQYF	TGTGCCAGCAGCGGGGGTTGGACTAGCGGAACAGATACGCAGTATTTT
TRBJ1-2	.	TRBV28	.	CASSLGTTHTNYGYTF	TGTGCCAGCAGTTTGGGAACAACTCATACTAACTATGGCTACACCTTC
TRBJ1-2	.	TRBV5-1	.	CASSGGGVDSEGYTF	TGCGCCAGCAGCGGCGGGGGGGTGGACAGCGAGGGCTACACCTTC
TRBJ1-1	.	TRBV7-9	TRBD1	CASTPGDRGHTEAFF	TGTGCCAGCACCCCCGGAGACAGGGGACACACTGAAGCTTTCTTT
TRBJ2-1	.	TRBV18	.	CASSPPGGVVYNEQFF	TGTGCCAGCTCACCACCCGGCGGGGTGGTCTACAATGAGCAGTTCTTC
TRBJ1-1	few	TRBV28	.	CASSPGPPQGNTEAFF	TGTGCCAGTAGTCCGGGTCCCCCTCAGGGGAACACTGAAGCTTTCTTT
TRBJ1-1	many	TRBV27	.	CASRPRTTAFF	TGTGCCAGCAGACCCAGGACGACAGCTTTCTTT
TRBJ2-7	.	TRBV4-1	TRBD1	CASSQDRTGVPYEQYF	TGCGCCAGCAGCCAAGACAGGACAGGGGTCCCCTACGAGCAGTACTTC
TRBJ1-2	many	TRBV6-1	.	CASSEGWDRAHNYGYTF	TGTGCCAGCAGTGAAGGGTGGGATAGGGCCCACAACTATGGCTACACCTTC
TRBJ1-1	many	TRBV5-1	.	CASSLSFPGRDTEAFF	TGCGCCAGCAGCTTGTCATTTCCAGGGAGGGACACTGAAGCTTTCTTT
TRBJ1-2	few	TRBV13	TRBD1	CASSELEGQKYGYTF	TGTGCCAGCAGCGAATTGGAGGGACAGAAATATGGCTACACCTTC
TRBJ1-3	many	TRBV6-2/TRBV6-3	.	CASSYAASSGGNTIYF	TGTGCCAGCAGTTACGCAGCCTCTTCGGGGGGAAACACCATATATTTT
TRBJ2-3	.	TRBV12-3/TRBV12-4	.	CASSTGLTTDTQYF	TGTGCCAGCAGCACCGGACTGACCACAGATACGCAGTATTTT